The rows below give T cell receptor beta chains drawn from one sample of a study of vaccination and CD4 T cells after COVID-19. MiXCR was run by TCRdb on the PCR reads, yielding one entry per CDR3 protein. The sample lists about 10,000 distinct CDR3 sequences; roughly 32% were seen once. Their antigens are not known. What was sequenced was CD4+ T cells from blood, cultured in vitro. These receptors were taken from a human donor in good health. Each CDR3 is given with its conserved first and last residue. Fields, in order: clone size, V gene, D gene, J gene, CDR3 DNA, CDR3 protein. D genes are given only for firm matches. Expanded clones get a size class; other rows say once, few or many, or leave the size out.

.	TRBV6-2/TRBV6-3	.	TRBJ2-1	TGTGCCAGCAGTTACTCGATTACAAGTGGTGAGCAGTTCTTC	CASSYSITSGEQFF
.	TRBV5-6	.	TRBJ2-5	TGTGCCAGCAGCTCGCCCCGGAGAATCCAAGAGACCCAGTACTTC	CASSSPRRIQETQYF
.	TRBV5-1	.	TRBJ1-3	TGCGCCAGCAGCTTGGAACAGGCTGGAAACACCATATATTTT	CASSLEQAGNTIYF
.	TRBV4-1	TRBD1	TRBJ2-2	TGCGCCAGCACATATACACAGGGGGCCACCGGGGAGCTGTTTTTT	CASTYTQGATGELFF
.	TRBV3-1	TRBD2	TRBJ2-5	TGTGCCAGCAGCCATTTACTAGCGGGGGGGCCAGGGGAGACCCAGTACTTC	CASSHLLAGGPGETQYF
.	TRBV15	.	TRBJ1-4	TGTGCCACCAGCAGAGATATTGCAGCTGCAACTAATGAAAAACTGTTTTTT	CATSRDIAAATNEKLFF
few	TRBV2	TRBD1	TRBJ1-1	TGTGCCAGCCAGGACAGGGGGCGTTCTGAAGCTTTCTTT	CASQDRGRSEAFF
.	TRBV27	.	TRBJ2-7	TGTGCCAGCAGTTTAGCCCCGGGCCTTTACGAGCAGTACTTC	CASSLAPGLYEQYF
.	TRBV10-3	.	TRBJ2-2	TGTGCCATCAGTGAGATAGGGGGGGCCGGGGAGCTGTTTTTT	CAISEIGGAGELFF
.	TRBV30	.	TRBJ2-1	TGTGCCTGGAATAGAGGAGGGGGGAATGAGCAGTTCTTC	CAWNRGGGNEQFF
.	TRBV18	.	TRBJ1-5	TGTGCCAGCTCACCGGGCAGCGATCAGCCCCAGCATTTT	CASSPGSDQPQHF
.	TRBV7-9	.	TRBJ1-4	TGTGCCAGCAGCCTCGAACAGGGAGGGAATGAAAAACTGTTTTTT	CASSLEQGGNEKLFF
.	TRBV6-5	TRBD2	TRBJ2-3	TGTGCCAGCAGTTACGGGGGGGTTAGCACAGATACGCAGTATTTT	CASSYGGVSTDTQYF
.	TRBV7-9	.	TRBJ1-2	TGTGCCAGCAGCCGTGGGGCCGCGGCTGCAAACTATGGCTACACCTTC	CASSRGAAAANYGYTF
medium-sized	TRBV6-1	TRBD1	TRBJ1-2	TGTGCCAGCAGCCTAGGAGGACAGGGGACGCATGGCTACACCTTC	CASSLGGQGTHGYTF
few	TRBV6-1	.	TRBJ1-2	TGTGCCAGCAGGACCGGAACCGATGGCTACACCTTC	CASRTGTDGYTF
few	TRBV27	TRBD1	TRBJ2-1	TGTGCCAGCAGTCCCAAAGCTTTCTCGGGACAGGTATACAATGAGCAGTTCTTC	CASSPKAFSGQVYNEQFF
few	TRBV6-1	TRBD1	TRBJ1-2	TGTGCCAGCAGGGGCGGGACAGGAGACCTTAACTATGGCTACACCTTC	CASRGGTGDLNYGYTF
few	TRBV20-1	.	TRBJ2-5	TGCAGTGCTGCGCGCGGGCCGCAAGAGACCCAGTACTTC	CSAARGPQETQYF
few	TRBV19	.	TRBJ2-5	TGTGCCAGTAGTGCCGCCTGGGCCCAAGAGACCCAGTACTTC	CASSAAWAQETQYF
few	TRBV27	.	TRBJ1-1	TGTGCCAGCAGTTTCTGGGGGATGAACACTGAAGCTTTCTTT	CASSFWGMNTEAFF
.	TRBV27	.	TRBJ2-7	TGTGCCAGCAGTTTATCGGAACGGGCCGAGCAGTACTTC	CASSLSERAEQYF
.	TRBV7-9	.	TRBJ1-6	TGTGCCAGCAGCTTCGAAAGACCAGGGGATTCACCCCTCCACTTT	CASSFERPGDSPLHF
few	TRBV30	.	TRBJ1-1	TGTGCCTGGAGTGTACGCGAAAGGGGTCTCTTT	CAWSVRERGLF
.	TRBV19	TRBD1	TRBJ2-7	TGTGCCAGTAGTTACGCCGGGACAGGGGTCGAGCAGTACTTC	CASSYAGTGVEQYF
.	TRBV6-1	.	TRBJ1-3	TGTGCCAGCAGGTTCCAGGTGGATGGAAACACCATATATTTT	CASRFQVDGNTIYF
.	TRBV5-1	.	TRBJ1-6	TGCGCCAGCAGCGTTGTAGAAAACTCACCCCTCCACTTT	CASSVVENSPLHF
few	TRBV10-1	.	TRBJ1-1	TGCGCCAGCAGCCCTTCGGGGGGCGCGGGGAACACTGAAGCTTTCTTT	CASSPSGGAGNTEAFF
.	TRBV7-8	TRBD1	TRBJ1-2	TGTGCCAGCAGCTTAGATCAGGGGGCAGGAGCTAACTATGGCTACACCTTC	CASSLDQGAGANYGYTF
.	TRBV6-1	.	TRBJ2-2	TGTGCCAGCAGTGATCAACCTTCCTCCTGGGCGAACACCGGGGAGCTGTTTTTT	CASSDQPSSWANTGELFF
few	TRBV7-3	TRBD2	TRBJ2-3	TGTGCCAGCAGCCCGAACGCCCTAGCGGGGAACACAGATACGCAGTATTTT	CASSPNALAGNTDTQYF
medium-sized	TRBV6-1	TRBD2	TRBJ2-5	TGTGCCAGCAGTGAAGAGTGGCGGGGGGGCCGGGAGACCCAGTACTTC	CASSEEWRGGRETQYF
.	TRBV9	.	TRBJ1-1	TGTGCCAGCAGCGTCTCAGGGAACACTGAAGCTTTCTTT	CASSVSGNTEAFF
.	TRBV20-1	.	TRBJ2-3	TGCAGCGTGGAGGACTACCCGATAGAGTATTTT	CSVEDYPIEYF
.	TRBV19	.	TRBJ1-2	TGTGCCAGTAGTATTGCGGGGGGAAACAGTGGCTACACCTTC	CASSIAGGNSGYTF
.	TRBV7-6	TRBD2	TRBJ2-2	TGTGCCAGCAGCTTAGCGGGACTAGCGGACACCGGGGAGCTGTTTTTT	CASSLAGLADTGELFF
.	TRBV2	.	TRBJ1-3	TGTGCCGGCTGTCTCGAGGATGGAAACACCATATATTTT	CAGCLEDGNTIYF
.	TRBV20-1	TRBD1	TRBJ2-1	TGCAGTGCTGAGCATGTACAGGGGGATGAGCAGTTCTTC	CSAEHVQGDEQFF
few	TRBV15	TRBD1	TRBJ1-6	TGTGCCACCAGCATCGGGACAGACCATAATTCACCCCTCCACTTT	CATSIGTDHNSPLHF
few	TRBV19	.	TRBJ2-2	TGTGCCAGTAGTGGACACACAAACACCGGGGAGCTGTTTTTT	CASSGHTNTGELFF